These T cell receptor beta chains were read from a single sample in a study of shared clonotypes between healthy human individuals. Sequencing used immunoSEQ multiplex PCR; TCRdb keeps in-frame clones, though not all of them. The sample includes 2 million to 2.5 million clones, 90% to 97% of them seen just once. Source material: naive CD4+ T cells sorted from blood. These receptors all stem from a man aged 18 to 30 in good health. Each CDR3 is given with its conserved first and last residue.

j_gene: TRBJ2-7
v_gene: TRBV5-1
CDR3aa: CASSTGTSGLEQYF

j_gene: TRBJ2-3
v_gene: TRBV7-9
CDR3aa: CASSLPSGSTDTQYF

j_gene: TRBJ2-7
v_gene: TRBV5-4
CDR3aa: CASSSAGGIYEQYF

j_gene: TRBJ1-4
v_gene: TRBV6-1
CDR3aa: CASRPMDTKDEKLFF

j_gene: TRBJ2-7
v_gene: TRBV6-5
CDR3aa: CASSYKGQGYEQYF

j_gene: TRBJ1-1
v_gene: TRBV2
CDR3aa: CASSDSSVFFLNTEAFF

j_gene: TRBJ1-3
v_gene: TRBV4-2
CDR3aa: CASSQATGGNTIYF

j_gene: TRBJ1-2
v_gene: TRBV5-1
CDR3aa: CASSLGARYGYTF

j_gene: TRBJ1-6
v_gene: TRBV6-1
CDR3aa: CASTQQFWGNSPLHF

j_gene: TRBJ1-6
v_gene: TRBV18
CDR3aa: CASSPGQYNSPLHF

j_gene: TRBJ1-4
v_gene: TRBV5-1
CDR3aa: CASSLEARGSNEKLFF

j_gene: TRBJ2-5
v_gene: TRBV18
CDR3aa: CASSPGGGQETQYF

j_gene: TRBJ2-7
v_gene: TRBV18
CDR3aa: CASSRGYEQYF

j_gene: TRBJ2-5
v_gene: TRBV28
CDR3aa: CASTGASGRAGETQYF

j_gene: TRBJ2-7
v_gene: TRBV29-1
CDR3aa: CSVRQTLTSYEQYF

j_gene: TRBJ1-1
v_gene: TRBV29-1
CDR3aa: CSVSTGATEAFF

j_gene: TRBJ2-2
v_gene: TRBV2
CDR3aa: CASSEDRRPNTGELFF

j_gene: TRBJ2-7
v_gene: TRBV5-1
CDR3aa: CASTPNESKYEQYF

j_gene: TRBJ2-1
v_gene: TRBV30
CDR3aa: CAWSGDVYNEQFF

j_gene: TRBJ2-6
v_gene: TRBV6-5
CDR3aa: CASSKSSGANVLTF

j_gene: TRBJ1-6
v_gene: TRBV5-4
CDR3aa: CASSLDRGNNSPLHF

j_gene: TRBJ2-7
v_gene: TRBV10-3
CDR3aa: CAISEATGPLEQYF

j_gene: TRBJ1-6
v_gene: TRBV30
CDR3aa: CAWTGTGYNSPLHF

j_gene: TRBJ1-1
v_gene: TRBV5-1
CDR3aa: CASSLDYRERNTEAFF

j_gene: TRBJ2-7
v_gene: TRBV25-1
CDR3aa: CASSNAGGSHEQYF

j_gene: TRBJ2-1
v_gene: TRBV30
CDR3aa: CAWSGSLSSYNEQFF

j_gene: TRBJ2-3
v_gene: TRBV7-2
CDR3aa: CASRLMAGSSDTQYF

j_gene: TRBJ2-1
v_gene: TRBV12-5
CDR3aa: CASGLVLRRLGTSGTYPDNEQFF

j_gene: TRBJ2-3
v_gene: TRBV11-2
CDR3aa: CASSSGLDTDTQYF

j_gene: TRBJ1-1
v_gene: TRBV5-1
CDR3aa: CASSLNRENTEAFF

j_gene: TRBJ2-7
v_gene: TRBV9
CDR3aa: CASSMQGRDEQYF

j_gene: TRBJ2-5
v_gene: TRBV7-2
CDR3aa: CASSLAGQGETQYF

j_gene: TRBJ1-5
v_gene: TRBV2
CDR3aa: CASSGTLLGNQPQHF

j_gene: TRBJ2-4
v_gene: TRBV7-2
CDR3aa: CASSLLQGASIQYF

j_gene: TRBJ1-4
v_gene: TRBV19
CDR3aa: CASSTGITTNEKLFF